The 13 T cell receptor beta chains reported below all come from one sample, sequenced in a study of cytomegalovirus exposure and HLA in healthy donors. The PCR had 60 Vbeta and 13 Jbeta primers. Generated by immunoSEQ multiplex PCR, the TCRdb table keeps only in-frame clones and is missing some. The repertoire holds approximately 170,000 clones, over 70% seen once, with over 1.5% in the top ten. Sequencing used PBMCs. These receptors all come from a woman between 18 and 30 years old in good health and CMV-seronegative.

The chain's CDR3 is CGVVPTSGSNEQFF. CDR3 in DNA: TGTGGGGTGGTACCGACTAGCGGGAGTAATGAGCAGTTCTTC. The V gene is TRBV30, the J gene TRBJ2-1; 12 positions match TRBD2. Germline CDR1 GTSNPN, CDR2 SVGIG (reference sequence). There are 14 residues in the CDR3.

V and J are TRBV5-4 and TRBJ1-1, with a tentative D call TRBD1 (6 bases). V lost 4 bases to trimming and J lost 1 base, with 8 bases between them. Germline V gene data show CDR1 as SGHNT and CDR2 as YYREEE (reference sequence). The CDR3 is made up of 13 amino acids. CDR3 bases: TGTGCCAGCAGCCCGACAGGGAACACTGAAGCTTTCTTT. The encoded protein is CASSPTGNTEAFF.

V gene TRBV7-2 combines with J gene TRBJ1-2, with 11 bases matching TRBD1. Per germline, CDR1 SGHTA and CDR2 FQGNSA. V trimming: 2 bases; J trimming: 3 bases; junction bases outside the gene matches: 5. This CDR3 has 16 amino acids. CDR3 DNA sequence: TGTGCCAGCAGCTTACCCCGGACAGGGGGCGACTATGGCTACACCTTC. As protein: CASSLPRTGGDYGYTF.

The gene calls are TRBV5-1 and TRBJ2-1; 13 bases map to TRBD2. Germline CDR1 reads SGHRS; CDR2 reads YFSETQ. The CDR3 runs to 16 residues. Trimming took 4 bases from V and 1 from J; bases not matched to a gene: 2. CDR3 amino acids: CASSRTSGGSYNEQFF. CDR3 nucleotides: TGCGCCAGCAGCAGGACTAGCGGGGGTTCCTACAATGAGCAGTTCTTC.

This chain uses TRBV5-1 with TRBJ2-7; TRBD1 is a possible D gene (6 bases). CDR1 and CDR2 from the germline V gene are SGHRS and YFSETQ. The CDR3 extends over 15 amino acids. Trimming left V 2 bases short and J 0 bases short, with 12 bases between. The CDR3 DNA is TGCGCCAGCAGCTTCTTGACAGGCTACTCCTACGAGCAGTACTTC. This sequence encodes CASSFLTGYSYEQYF.

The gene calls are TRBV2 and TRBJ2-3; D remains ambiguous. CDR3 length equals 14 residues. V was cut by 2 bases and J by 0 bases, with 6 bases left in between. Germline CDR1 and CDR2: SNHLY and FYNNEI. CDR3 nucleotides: TGTGCCAGCAGTGAAAGGAGAAGCACAGATACGCAGTATTTT. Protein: CASSERRSTDTQYF.

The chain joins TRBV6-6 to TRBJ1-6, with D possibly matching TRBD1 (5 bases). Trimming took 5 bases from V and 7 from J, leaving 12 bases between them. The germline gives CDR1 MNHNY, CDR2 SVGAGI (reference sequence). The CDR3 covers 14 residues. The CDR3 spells CASSHRDRNSPLHF. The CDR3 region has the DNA TGTGCCAGCAGTCACCGAGACAGAAATTCACCCCTCCACTTT.

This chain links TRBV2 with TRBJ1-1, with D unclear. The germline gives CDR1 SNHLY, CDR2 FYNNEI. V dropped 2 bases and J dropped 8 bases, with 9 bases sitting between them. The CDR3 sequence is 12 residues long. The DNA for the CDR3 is TGTGCCAGCAGTGAATACCCGGGAGAAGCTTTCTTT. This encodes CASSEYPGEAFF. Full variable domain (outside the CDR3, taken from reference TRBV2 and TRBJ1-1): EPEVTQTPSHQVTQMGQEVILRCVPISNHLYFYWYRQILGQKVEFLVSFYNNEISEKSEIFDDQFSVERPDGSNFTLKIRSTKLEDSAMYFCASSEYPGEAFFGQGTRLTVV.

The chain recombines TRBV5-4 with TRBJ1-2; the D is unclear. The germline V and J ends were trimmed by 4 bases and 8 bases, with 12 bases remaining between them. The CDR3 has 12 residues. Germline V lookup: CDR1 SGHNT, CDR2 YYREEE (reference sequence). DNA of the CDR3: TGTGCCAGCAGCCTCCTTTGGAGCGGCTACACCTTC. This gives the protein CASSLLWSGYTF.

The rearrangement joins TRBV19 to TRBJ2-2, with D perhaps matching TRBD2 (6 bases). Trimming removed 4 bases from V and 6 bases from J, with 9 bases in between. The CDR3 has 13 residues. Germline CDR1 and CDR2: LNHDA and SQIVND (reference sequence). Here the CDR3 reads CASSTGLAGELFF. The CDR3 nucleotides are TGTGCCAGTAGTACGGGACTTGCCGGGGAGCTGTTTTTT.

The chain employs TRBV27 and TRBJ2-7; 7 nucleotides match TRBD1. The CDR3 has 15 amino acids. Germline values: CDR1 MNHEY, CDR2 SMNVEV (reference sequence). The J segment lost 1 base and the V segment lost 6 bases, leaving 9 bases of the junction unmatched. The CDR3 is CASREEGGSSYEQYF. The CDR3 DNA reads TGTGCCAGCAGGGAAGAAGGGGGCTCTTCCTACGAGCAGTACTTC.

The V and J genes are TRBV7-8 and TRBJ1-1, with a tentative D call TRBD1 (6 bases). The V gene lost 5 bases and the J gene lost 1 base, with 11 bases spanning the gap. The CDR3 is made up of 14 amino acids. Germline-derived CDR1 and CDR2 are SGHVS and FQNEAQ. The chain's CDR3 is CASSIIQGNTEAFF. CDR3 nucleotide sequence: TGTGCCAGCAGCATAATACAGGGGAACACTGAAGCTTTCTTT. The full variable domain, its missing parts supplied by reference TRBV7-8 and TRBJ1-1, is GAGVSQSPRYKVAKRGQDVALRCDPISGHVSLFWYQQALGQGPEFLTYFQNEAQLDKSGLPSDRFFAERPEGSVSTLKIQRTQQEDSAVYLCASSIIQGNTEAFFGQGTRLTVV.

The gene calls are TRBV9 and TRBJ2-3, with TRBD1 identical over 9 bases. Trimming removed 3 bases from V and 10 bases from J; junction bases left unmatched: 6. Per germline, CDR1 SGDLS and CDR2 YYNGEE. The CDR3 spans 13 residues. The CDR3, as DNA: TGTGCCAGCAGCGCGTACAGGGGGCGGGCGCAGTATTTT. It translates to CASSAYRGRAQYF.